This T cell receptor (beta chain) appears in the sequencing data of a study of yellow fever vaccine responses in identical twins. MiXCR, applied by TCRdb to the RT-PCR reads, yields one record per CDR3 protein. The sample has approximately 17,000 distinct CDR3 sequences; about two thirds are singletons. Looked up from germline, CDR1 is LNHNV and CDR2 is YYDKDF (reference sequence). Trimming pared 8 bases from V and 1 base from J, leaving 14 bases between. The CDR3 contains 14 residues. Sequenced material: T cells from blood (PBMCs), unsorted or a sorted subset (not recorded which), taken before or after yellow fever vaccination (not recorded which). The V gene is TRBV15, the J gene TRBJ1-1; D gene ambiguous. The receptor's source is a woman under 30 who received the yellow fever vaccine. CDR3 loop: CATGSLGSNTEAFF. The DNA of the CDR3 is TGTGCCACCGGAAGTTTGGGGTCGAACACTGAAGCTTTCTTT.